This T cell receptor beta chain came from a study of blood T cell repertoires in COVID-19. On the study more broadly: The samples span acute and convalescent COVID-19 from the United States, Italy and Spain. The cDNA or gDNA used as material had been derived from T cells, B-cell-depleted T cells, or PBMCs.

How the authors handled the data: Amplified reference gene primers provided the basis for estimating nucleated cell counts. The protocol was immunoSEQ multiplex PCR, while the TCRdb copy is restricted to in-frame clones and leaves out a portion. The D gene and trimming were derived from the DNA, and the V and J assignments and clone size from that table. Here the sample spans 180,000 or so clones, more than 75% being singletons. CDR1 and CDR2 (germline): MNHNS, SASEGT. CDR3 size: 17 residues. The ends lost 2 bases at V and 3 bases at J; junction bases unmatched: 6. The chain couples TRBV6-1 to TRBJ2-1; 11 bases line up with TRBD2. The material sequenced was peripheral blood. This TCR was sampled from a man aged 40-55 years with active or convalescent COVID-19. CDR3 protein: CASSETLLAGDYNEQFF. DNA of the CDR3: TGTGCCAGCAGTGAAACCCTACTAGCGGGGGACTACAATGAGCAGTTCTTC.